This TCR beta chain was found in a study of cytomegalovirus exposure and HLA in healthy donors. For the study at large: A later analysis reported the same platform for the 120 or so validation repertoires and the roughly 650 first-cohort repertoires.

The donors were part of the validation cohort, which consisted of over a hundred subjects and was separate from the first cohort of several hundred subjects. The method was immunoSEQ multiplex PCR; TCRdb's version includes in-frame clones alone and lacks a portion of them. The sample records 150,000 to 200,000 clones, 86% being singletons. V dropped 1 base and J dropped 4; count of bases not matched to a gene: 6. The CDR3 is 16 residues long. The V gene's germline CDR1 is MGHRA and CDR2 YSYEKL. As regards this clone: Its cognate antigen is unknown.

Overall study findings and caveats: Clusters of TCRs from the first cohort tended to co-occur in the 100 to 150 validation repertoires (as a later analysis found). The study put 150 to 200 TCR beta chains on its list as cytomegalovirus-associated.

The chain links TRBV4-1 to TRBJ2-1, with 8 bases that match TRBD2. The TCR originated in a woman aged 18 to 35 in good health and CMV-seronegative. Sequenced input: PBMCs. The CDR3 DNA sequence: TGCGCCAGCAGCCAAGGTGCAAGCGGGGGATACAATGAGCAGTTCTTC. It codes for CASSQGASGGYNEQFF.